This passage covers 12 T cell receptor beta chains from one sample sequenced in a study of Graves' ophthalmopathy and Graves' hyperthyroidism. Transcripts of RNA were the source for amplifying TCR beta CDR3 regions. Second-round multiplex PCR followed a first-round RT-PCR using HTBI primers. In TCRdb, the multiplex PCR reads were re-called with MiXCR into one record per CDR3 protein. In the table there are under 350,000 distinct CDR3 sequences, roughly 15% of which are singletons. The source material was peripheral blood. These TCRs come from an adult man with Graves' ophthalmopathy.

This clonotype has more than one count but fewer than ten. The chain carries TRBV5-1 and TRBJ2-2; a possible D gene is TRBD2 (6 bases). V was shortened by 4 bases and J by 3 bases, with 16 bases between the two germline ends. Germline values: CDR1 SGHRS, CDR2 YFSETQ. CDR3 length equals 16 residues. CDR3 amino acids: CASSPRGGDDTGELFF. The CDR3 region has the DNA TGCGCCAGCAGCCCCCGTGGAGGGGACGACACCGGGGAGCTGTTTTTT.

This clonotype was detected ten times or more. The chain uses TRBV6-2 or TRBV6-3 and TRBJ2-4; D unresolved. The CDR3 sequence is 17 residues long. Per germline, CDR1 MNHEY and CDR2 SVGEGT. Deletions cut 6 bases from V and 0 bases from J, with 18 bases between. CDR3 loop: CASRSERYTEAKNIQYF. The CDR3 DNA follows: TGTGCCAGCAGGAGTGAAAGGTATACGGAAGCCAAAAACATTCAGTACTTC.

This clonotype came up many times. V gene TRBV11-1 combines with J gene TRBJ2-2; TRBD2 matches at 12 bases. The CDR3 is 17 residues long. The germline gives CDR1 SGHAT, CDR2 FQDESV (reference sequence). The V segment lost 4 bases and the J segment 4 bases; nucleotides outside the gene matches: 7. The CDR3 protein is CASSYPTSGRSTGELFF. The DNA for the CDR3 is TGTGCCAGCAGCTACCCCACTAGCGGGAGGTCCACCGGGGAGCTGTTTTTT.

Many counts were recorded for this clonotype. V usage is TRBV6-2 or TRBV6-3 and J usage is TRBJ1-6, with 9 bases identical to TRBD1. The CDR3 consists of 16 residues. The J segment lost 6 bases and the V segment lost 8 bases, leaving 11 bases of the junction unmatched. Germline V CDR1 and CDR2: MNHEY, SVGEGT. CDR3 residues: CASGRGQGNGNSPLHF. DNA of the CDR3: TGTGCCAGCGGGCGAGGACAGGGGAATGGTAATTCACCCCTCCACTTT.

This clonotype was seen repeatedly, ten times or more. The chain employs TRBV25-1 and TRBJ1-2; D unresolved. Between the trimmed V and J ends, which lost 4 bases and 7 bases, there was a span of 13 bases. CDR1 and CDR2 (germline): MGHDK, SYGVNS. This CDR3 spans 13 amino acids. The CDR3 sequence is CASSAHDIGGYTF. The CDR3 region has the DNA TGTGCCAGCAGTGCCCATGATATCGGTGGCTACACCTTC.

This clonotype was counted many times. The chain combines TRBV10-1 with TRBJ2-7, with TRBD1 as a possible D gene (6 bases). The CDR3 contains 14 residues. In germline, CDR1 is WNHNN, CDR2 SYGVQD (reference sequence). Trimming stripped 9 bases from V and 3 bases from J, with 18 bases between. CDR3 bases: TGCGCCAGAAAAAGCCGACAGGCCGACTACGAGCAGTACTTC. Protein: CARKSRQADYEQYF.

This clonotype appeared many times. V gene TRBV6-5 combines with J gene TRBJ1-2, with unresolved D. Per germline, CDR1 MNHEY and CDR2 SVGAGI. CDR3 length equals 13 residues. Trimming removed 2 bases at V and 3 bases at J, with 7 bases between. CDR3 nucleotides: TGTGCCAGCAGTTACAGGACCTACTATGGCTACACCTTC. Translated: CASSYRTYYGYTF.

This clonotype occurred many times. The V and J genes are TRBV3-1 and TRBJ1-2; D is ambiguous. Looked up from germline, CDR1 is LGHDT and CDR2 is YNNKEL (reference sequence). Trimming removed 4 bases from V and 3 bases from J, with 12 bases in between. This CDR3 region has 14 residues. DNA for the CDR3: TGTGCCAGCAGCCGAGGGCCGGGTCACTATGGCTACACCTTC. Amino acids: CASSRGPGHYGYTF.

Many counts were recorded for this clonotype. The rearrangement links TRBV20-1 to TRBJ1-5; D might be TRBD1 (5 bases). This CDR3 has 14 amino acids. The V end was cut by 3 bases, the J end by 4 bases, with 13 bases between. Germline values: CDR1 DFQATT, CDR2 SNEGSKA (reference sequence). This CDR3 is CSARYGGGNQPQHF. CDR3 DNA sequence: TGCAGTGCTAGGTATGGGGGGGGTAATCAGCCCCAGCATTTT.

This clonotype occurred many times. The chain is built from TRBV6-1 and TRBJ2-6; D unclear. This CDR3 has 15 amino acids. The germline V and J ends were trimmed by 6 bases and 1 base, with 10 bases remaining between them. CDR1 is MNHNS and CDR2 is SASEGT in the germline V gene. As DNA, the CDR3 is TGTGCCAGCAGCCAGGCCCGGTCTGGGGCCAACGTCCTGACTTTC. This codes for CASSQARSGANVLTF.

This clonotype was seen more than once but under ten times. The rearrangement uses TRBV11-2 and TRBJ2-5; the match to TRBD1 covers 10 bases. Trimming took 3 bases from V and 4 from J; bases not matched to a gene: 11. The CDR3 extends over 17 amino acids. Germline-derived CDR1 and CDR2 are SGHAT and FQNNGV. CDR3 loop: CASSFHLTGGFSETQYF. CDR3 in DNA: TGTGCCAGCAGCTTCCACCTGACAGGGGGCTTTTCAGAGACCCAGTACTTC.

This chain uses TRBV5-1 with TRBJ2-7; D perhaps matches TRBD1 (6 bases). Germline V gene sequence: CDR1 SGHRS, CDR2 YFSETQ. V lost 0 bases to trimming and J lost 4 bases, with 14 bases between them. The CDR3 spans 15 residues. The CDR3 is CASSLAGDIPYEQYF. The CDR3 coding sequence is TGCGCCAGCAGCTTGGCCGGGGACATCCCGTACGAGCAGTACTTC. Together with reference TRBV5-1 and TRBJ2-7, the CDR3 gives the full variable domain: KAGVTQTPRYLIKTRGQQVTLSCSPISGHRSVSWYQQTPGQGLQFLFEYFSETQRNKGNFPGRFSGRQFSNSRSEMNVSTLELGDSALYLCASSLAGDIPYEQYFGPGTRLTVT.